A selection of T cell receptor beta chains follows, all from one sample in a study of CD4 T cells in relation to SARS-CoV-2 and coronaviruses. The table came from immunoSEQ multiplex PCR; TCRdb's copy has only in-frame clones and leaves some out. Here the sample spans about 60,000 clones, approximately 90% being singletons. Sequencing was carried out using naive CD4+ T cells from PBMCs. Source of these receptors: an adult with COVID-19. Each CDR3 is given with its conserved first and last residue. A D gene is named only where the DNA matches it firmly. Not every row has a clone size; where given, it reads once, few, many or a size class.

d_gene	j_gene	v_gene	abundance	CDR3nt	CDR3aa
NA	TRBJ2-1	TRBV19	NA	TGTGCCAGTAGTATCGACAGGAGCTCCTACAATGAGCAGTTCTTC	CASSIDRSSYNEQFF
TRBD1	TRBJ1-1	TRBV29-1	NA	TGCAGCGTGGGAGGGACAGGGGGTGGCACTGAAGCTTTCTTT	CSVGGTGGGTEAFF
NA	TRBJ2-1	TRBV7-9	NA	TGTGCCAGCAGTTCCGATTGGGGGTGGGATGAGCAGTTCTTC	CASSSDWGWDEQFF
TRBD1	TRBJ2-3	TRBV4-1	NA	TGCGCCAGCAGCCACCTGACAGGGAGCACAGATACGCAGTATTTT	CASSHLTGSTDTQYF
NA	TRBJ2-7	TRBV5-1	once	TGCGCCAGCAGCTTGGGACCATACTCAGGGGACGAGCAGTACTTC	CASSLGPYSGDEQYF
NA	TRBJ1-1	TRBV18	NA	TGTGCCAGCTCACCACCCGGGCAGGGGTCGGCGAACACTGAAGCTTTCTTT	CASSPPGQGSANTEAFF
NA	TRBJ2-5	TRBV27	NA	TGTGCCAGCAGCCAGAGTTACAGGGCACCAGAGACCCAGTACTTC	CASSQSYRAPETQYF
TRBD1	TRBJ2-5	TRBV24-1	NA	TGTGCCACCAGTGATTTCACAGGGGAAAACCAAGAGACCCAGTACTTC	CATSDFTGENQETQYF
NA	TRBJ2-7	TRBV28	NA	TGTGCCAGTGGAGGGGGCTCCTACGAGCAGTACTTC	CASGGGSYEQYF
TRBD1	TRBJ2-3	TRBV11-3	NA	TGTGCCAGCAGCTTAGGCGCATTCGGACAGGGGGCAGATACGCAGTATTTT	CASSLGAFGQGADTQYF
NA	TRBJ2-7	TRBV18	NA	TGTGCCAGCTCGCCGCAGGGATTACATGGGTACGAGCAGTACTTC	CASSPQGLHGYEQYF
TRBD1	TRBJ1-4	TRBV14	NA	TGTGCCAGCAGCCACCTTCCGGGACAGGGAGTTGAAAAACTGTTTTTT	CASSHLPGQGVEKLFF
NA	TRBJ2-7	TRBV6-1	NA	TGTGCCAGCAGTGAAGGTAGGGACGAGCAGTACTTC	CASSEGRDEQYF
NA	TRBJ2-3	TRBV28	NA	TGTGCCAGCAGTTCCCCCGGTCCCGGTAGGGCAGATACGCAGTATTTT	CASSSPGPGRADTQYF
NA	TRBJ2-3	TRBV7-9	NA	TGTGCCAGCAGCGCGGAAGGGGATGTCACAGATACGCAGTATTTT	CASSAEGDVTDTQYF
NA	TRBJ1-3	TRBV18	NA	TGTGCCAGCTCACCACCGCCAGGAGCCTCTGGAAACACCATATATTTT	CASSPPPGASGNTIYF
NA	TRBJ2-3	TRBV10-3	NA	TGTGCCATCAGTGACCCGGTGTATGAAACAGATACGCAGTATTTT	CAISDPVYETDTQYF
NA	TRBJ2-6	TRBV3-1/TRBV3-2	NA	TGTGCCAGCAGCCACTTTTCGAACTCTGGGGCCAACGTCCTGACTTTC	CASSHFSNSGANVLTF
NA	TRBJ1-2	TRBV28	NA	TGTGCCAGCATTGAAGGACAGTTGAACTATGGCTACACCTTC	CASIEGQLNYGYTF
TRBD1	TRBJ2-7	TRBV15	once	TGTGCCACCAGCAGAGACCGGGACAGGGGGAACGGAGAGCAGTACTTC	CATSRDRDRGNGEQYF
NA	TRBJ2-1	TRBV5-4	NA	TGTGCCAGCAGCGGCGGGACTCCGAGCTCCTACAATGAGCAGTTCTTC	CASSGGTPSSYNEQFF
TRBD1	TRBJ1-2	TRBV18	NA	TGTGCCAGCTCACCGGGACAGCACTATGGCTACACCTTC	CASSPGQHYGYTF
NA	TRBJ2-7	TRBV6-1	once	TGTGCCAGCAGTGAAGTAGGGTCCTACGAGCAGTACTTC	CASSEVGSYEQYF
NA	TRBJ2-3	TRBV7-2	NA	TGTGCCAGCAGCTTACCAGTCACAGATACGCAGTATTTT	CASSLPVTDTQYF
NA	TRBJ2-5	TRBV7-9	NA	TGTGCCAGCACCCCGGACAGCGCCGTTGAGACCCAGTACTTC	CASTPDSAVETQYF